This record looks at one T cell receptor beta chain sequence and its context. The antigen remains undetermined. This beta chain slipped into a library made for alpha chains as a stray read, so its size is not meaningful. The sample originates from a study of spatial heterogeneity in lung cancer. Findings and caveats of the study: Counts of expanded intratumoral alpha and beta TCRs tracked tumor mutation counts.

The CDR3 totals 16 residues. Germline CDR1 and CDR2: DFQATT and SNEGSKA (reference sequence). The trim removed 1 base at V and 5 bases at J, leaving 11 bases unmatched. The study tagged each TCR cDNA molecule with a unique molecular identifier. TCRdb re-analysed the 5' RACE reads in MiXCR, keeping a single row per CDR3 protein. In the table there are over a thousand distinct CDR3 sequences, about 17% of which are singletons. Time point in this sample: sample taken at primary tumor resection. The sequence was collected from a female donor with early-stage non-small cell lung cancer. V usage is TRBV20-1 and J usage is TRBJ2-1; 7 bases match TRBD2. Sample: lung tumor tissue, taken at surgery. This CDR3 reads CSARGLAASGHNEQFF. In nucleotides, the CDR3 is TGCAGTGCTAGAGGTCTAGCGGCGAGCGGTCACAATGAGCAGTTCTTC.